The 24 T cell receptor beta chains below were found in one sample sequenced in a study of Tregs in tolerant kidney transplant recipients. Recipients received nonmyeloablative bone marrow transplants from related graft donors, with transient mixed chimerism. The repertoire was sequenced with immunoSEQ multiplex PCR; TCRdb's copy has only in-frame clones and lacks some. The table includes about 81,000 clones, around nine tenths detected once. Sequenced here: CD4+ T cells from blood (PBMCs), sampled 24 months after the transplant. These receptors were collected from a human patient who received a combined kidney and bone marrow transplant. Some T cells may possibly be graft donor cells.

The V call is TRBV9, the J call TRBJ1-1; D possibly corresponds to TRBD1 (5 bases). V lost 0 bases to trimming and J lost 6 bases, with 12 bases between them. In germline, CDR1 is SGDLS, CDR2 YYNGEE. This CDR3 region has 14 residues. CDR3 nucleotides: TGTGCCAGCAGCGTAGAAGGTATAGGGGCTGAAGCTTTCTTT. Translation gives CASSVEGIGAEAFF.

This sequence joins TRBV6-1 and TRBJ1-3; D ambiguous. The CDR3 extends over 14 amino acids. Germline V CDR1 and CDR2: MNHNS, SASEGT. The V gene lost 0 bases and the J gene lost 4 bases, with 7 bases spanning the gap. This CDR3 is CASSEAVRGNTIYF. The CDR3 DNA reads as TGTGCCAGCAGTGAAGCAGTTAGAGGAAACACCATATATTTT.

This clone was detected only once. This rearrangement joins TRBV7-8 to TRBJ2-5, with 10 nucleotides matching TRBD2. This CDR3 contains 16 residues. CDR1 is SGHVS, CDR2 FQNEAQ, per germline. Trimming at V came to 6 bases and at J to 0 bases, leaving 7 bases not matched to a gene. The CDR3 spells CASRPRLAGDQETQYF. Here the CDR3 DNA reads TGTGCCAGCAGACCTAGACTAGCGGGCGACCAAGAGACCCAGTACTTC.

The rearrangement uses TRBV28 and TRBJ1-6; 8 bases fit TRBD1. CDR1 is MDHEN and CDR2 is SYDVKM in the germline V gene. Trimming removed 6 bases from V and 10 bases from J; junction bases left unmatched: 5. CDR3 length: 13 amino acids. CDR3: CASRPRQGSPLHF. The CDR3 region has the DNA TGTGCCAGCAGGCCACGACAGGGGTCACCCCTCCACTTT.

This chain links TRBV5-1 with TRBJ1-3; D is uncertain. Trimming pared 1 base from V and 0 bases from J, leaving 8 bases between. The CDR3 has 15 residues. Per germline, CDR1 SGHRS and CDR2 YFSETQ. In nucleotides, the CDR3 is TGCGCCAGCAGCTTGTCCGGAGACTCTGGAAACACCATATATTTT. It codes for CASSLSGDSGNTIYF.

This chain joins TRBV19 and TRBJ2-2, with 13 positions matching TRBD2. The J segment lost 0 bases and the V segment lost 1 base, leaving 2 bases of the junction unmatched. This CDR3 comprises 18 residues. CDR1 LNHDA and CDR2 SQIVND come from the germline V gene (reference sequence). DNA of the CDR3: TGTGCCAGTAGTATAGGACTAGCGGGAGGTGCGAACACCGGGGAGCTGTTTTTT. This translates into CASSIGLAGGANTGELFF.

The rearrangement uses TRBV6-1 and TRBJ1-2, with D possibly being TRBD1 (6 bases). V was cut by 2 bases and J by 7 bases, with 20 bases left in between. The CDR3 is made up of 16 amino acids. Looked up from germline, CDR1 is MNHNS and CDR2 is SASEGT. In DNA form, the CDR3 reads TGTGCCAGCAGTGAAAGCCCTAGAGGGGGGGAGAGTGGCTACACCTTC. This encodes CASSESPRGGESGYTF.

The J gene is TRBJ2-5, the V gene TRBV5-1; a possible D gene is TRBD1 (5 bases). The CDR3 sequence is 12 residues long. Trimming removed 4 bases from V and 2 bases from J, with 6 bases in between. The germline CDR1 and CDR2 sequences are SGHRS and YFSETQ. Here the CDR3 DNA reads TGCGCCAGCAGCAGACAGCAAGAGACCCAGTACTTC. This gives the protein CASSRQQETQYF.

The chain has TRBV5-4 and TRBJ2-3; TRBD1 aligns across 7 bases. The CDR3 contains 17 residues. The germline CDR1 and CDR2 sequences are SGHNT and YYREEE (reference sequence). Germline trimming cut 4 bases from V and 2 bases from J; bases unmatched to any gene: 13. DNA of the CDR3: TGTGCCAGCAGCGGATCCCTGACAGGGTCCTTCACAGATACGCAGTATTTT. Its protein product is CASSGSLTGSFTDTQYF.

This clone was recorded only once. CDR3 sequence reads: CASWTGGRAGSGNTIYF. Here the CDR3 DNA reads TGTGCCTCGTGGACAGGGGGACGAGCGGGCTCTGGAAACACCATATATTTT. The chain couples TRBV30 to TRBJ1-3, with 10 nucleotides matching TRBD1. Trimming at V came to 7 bases and at J to 0 bases, leaving 12 bases not matched to a gene. Per germline, CDR1 GTSNPN and CDR2 SVGIG (reference sequence). The CDR3 extends over 17 amino acids.

The chain employs TRBV29-1 and TRBJ2-7, with TRBD1 matching 7 bases. The CDR3 is made up of 12 amino acids. From germline, CDR1 is SQVTM and CDR2 ANQGSEA. Trimming cost V 2 bases and J 7 bases; bases outside gene matches: 5. The CDR3 DNA follows: TGCAGCGTTGAACCTCAGGGGGAGGAGCAGTACTTC. Translating it yields CSVEPQGEEQYF.

The chain's CDR3 is CASGVRLAGQETQYF. CDR3 coding DNA: TGTGCCAGCGGGGTCCGGCTAGCGGGTCAAGAGACCCAGTACTTC. The rearrangement joins TRBV11-3 to TRBJ2-5; the match to TRBD2 covers 8 bases. The ends lost 8 bases at V and 2 bases at J; junction bases unmatched: 10. This CDR3 has 15 amino acids. Germline-derived CDR1 and CDR2 are SGHNT and YENEEA.

The chain's CDR3 is CAASTGPCHF. CDR3 DNA: TGTGCCGCCTCGACAGGTCCCTGCCACTTT. This chain links TRBV10-3 with TRBJ1-6; D perhaps matches TRBD1 (6 bases). The CDR3 consists of 10 residues. CDR1 and CDR2 (germline): ENHRY, SYGVKD. Deletions cut 11 bases from V and 18 bases from J, with 17 bases between.

This clone has just a few counts. The CDR3 DNA sequence: TGTGCCAGCAGCCAAATGGCGGGGGGGCTTAAAGATACGCAGTATTTT. It yields the protein CASSQMAGGLKDTQYF. V and J are TRBV4-2 and TRBJ2-3, with 9 bases matching TRBD2. There are 16 residues in the CDR3. The V and J ends lost 2 bases and 5 bases, in that order; junction bases with no gene match: 8. The V gene's germline CDR1 is LGHNA and CDR2 YNFKEQ.

The chain uses TRBV18 and TRBJ1-4; TRBD1 matches at 8 bases. Germline V gene lookup returns CDR1 KGHSH and CDR2 LQKENI. The ends lost 3 bases at V and 8 bases at J; junction bases unmatched: 8. CDR3 length equals 15 residues. The CDR3 is CASSPGQGPGEKLFF. The DNA for the CDR3 is TGTGCCAGCTCACCTGGACAGGGACCAGGAGAAAAACTGTTTTTT.

The chain uses TRBV10-3 and TRBJ1-4; no clear D gene. The CDR3 extends over 12 amino acids. Germline CDR1 is ENHRY and CDR2 is SYGVKD. The ends were cut back, 8 bases at V and 3 bases at J, with 7 bases in the middle. CDR3 nucleotide sequence: TGTGCCATCGGAGGGTCTAATGAAAAACTGTTTTTT. The encoded protein is CAIGGSNEKLFF.

The genes are TRBV9 and TRBJ1-3; 7 nucleotides align to TRBD1. V lost 0 bases and J lost 0; bases outside the gene matches: 0. The CDR3 spans 15 residues. Germline V gene lookup returns CDR1 SGDLS and CDR2 YYNGEE. The CDR3 DNA follows: TGTGCCAGCAGCGTAGGACAGGGCTCTGGAAACACCATATATTTT. Its protein product is CASSVGQGSGNTIYF.

The chain recombines TRBV19 with TRBJ1-2; TRBD1 might be the D (5 bases). CDR1 and CDR2 from the germline V gene are LNHDA and SQIVND (reference sequence). The CDR3 totals 14 residues. V was shortened by 7 bases and J by 0 bases, with 12 bases between the two germline ends. CDR3 coding DNA: TGTGCCAGTACCGAGACAGTAGCTAACTATGGCTACACCTTC. Protein product: CASTETVANYGYTF.

The rearrangement links TRBV7-3 to TRBJ1-1; D remains unclear. This CDR3 is 13 amino acids long. Germline V gene sequence: CDR1 SGHTA, CDR2 FQGTGA. V lost 3 bases and J lost 3, with 8 bases in between. DNA of the CDR3: TGTGCCAGCAGCTTGTACAGCCACACTGAAGCTTTCTTT. Protein sequence: CASSLYSHTEAFF.

V is TRBV7-2 and J is TRBJ2-3; 9 positions match TRBD2. This CDR3 region has 18 residues. The germline gives CDR1 SGHTA, CDR2 FQGNSA. V gave up 2 bases and J gave up 0 bases; unmatched junction bases: 9. CDR3 sequence: CASSLRGSGGPSTDTQYF. CDR3 sequence (DNA): TGTGCCAGCAGCTTAAGGGGTAGCGGGGGCCCTAGCACAGATACGCAGTATTTT.

The genes are TRBV7-8 and TRBJ2-6, with 12 positions matching TRBD1. The germline CDR1 and CDR2 sequences are SGHVS and FQNEAQ. The CDR3 consists of 18 residues. V trimming: 7 bases; J trimming: 0 bases; junction bases outside the gene matches: 7. CDR3 nucleotide sequence: TGTGCCAGCACCCTTAGGGACAGGGGGCCCTCTGGGGCCAACGTCCTGACTTTC. Protein sequence: CASTLRDRGPSGANVLTF.

This clone came up once. The chain recombines TRBV2 with TRBJ1-2; 7 nucleotides line up with TRBD1. Germline CDR1 reads SNHLY; CDR2 reads FYNNEI. J lost 8 bases, V lost 6 bases, and 9 bases had no gene match. The CDR3 loop spans 13 amino acids. CDR3 sequence: CASRSTGVDGYTF. Written as DNA, the CDR3 is TGTGCCAGCAGATCTACAGGGGTAGACGGCTACACCTTC.

This rearrangement joins TRBV6-1 to TRBJ1-5; D possibly corresponds to TRBD1 (6 bases). Per the germline V gene, CDR1 is MNHNS and CDR2 is SASEGT. V was shortened by 7 bases and J by 4 bases, with 11 bases between the two germline ends. The CDR3 length is 13 residues. Here the CDR3 reads CASNLGGNQPQHF. CDR3 coding DNA: TGTGCCAGCAACCTAGGGGGAAATCAGCCCCAGCATTTT.

This chain connects TRBV5-5 to TRBJ1-3; D gene unclear. The V end lost 1 base, the J end lost 4 bases, and 9 bases lay between the germline ends. Germline CDR1 reads SGHKS; CDR2 reads YYEKEE (reference sequence). This CDR3 comprises 14 residues. The CDR3 nucleotides read TGTGCCAGCAGCTTGATTGTTTCAGGAAACACCATATATTTT. Its translation is CASSLIVSGNTIYF.